The 26 T cell receptor beta chains reported below all come from one sample, sequenced in a study of blood T cell repertoires in COVID-19. Clones were sequenced by immunoSEQ multiplex PCR, and TCRdb holds only the in-frame ones, with some missing. Of approximately 250,000 clones listed, 88% are singletons. Sequences were obtained from PBMCs or T cells enriched from blood (not recorded which). These receptors came from a woman aged 40 to 49 with acute COVID-19.

V and J are TRBV6-5 and TRBJ2-7; TRBD1 aligns across 7 bases. V dropped 9 bases and J dropped 3; count of bases not matched to a gene: 8. In germline, CDR1 is MNHEY, CDR2 SVGAGI. The CDR3 sequence is 13 residues long. The CDR3 DNA reads as TGTGCCAGTACTACAGGGGTCGTCTACGAGCAGTACTTC. Its protein is CASTTGVVYEQYF.

V is TRBV29-1 and J is TRBJ2-1, with D possibly matching TRBD2 (6 bases). V dropped 8 bases and J dropped 5 bases, with 19 bases sitting between them. Per germline, CDR1 SQVTM and CDR2 ANQGSEA. The CDR3 loop spans 14 amino acids. Written as DNA, the CDR3 is TGCAGCCACCGGGACTCCCATTTGGACAATGAGCAGTTCTTC. It translates to CSHRDSHLDNEQFF.

V and J are TRBV5-8 and TRBJ2-3, with D possibly matching TRBD2 (6 bases). The CDR3 length is 17 residues. The germline V and J ends were trimmed by 0 bases and 7 bases, with 21 bases remaining between them. Germline lookup yields CDR1 SGHTS and CDR2 YDEGEE. CDR3 nucleotides: TGTGCCAGCAGCTTGGGAGGTAGCGGCCACATACTAAATACGCAGTATTTT. It encodes CASSLGGSGHILNTQYF.

The V and J genes are TRBV18 and TRBJ1-1; D unresolved. The V end lost 3 bases, the J end lost 8 bases, and 13 bases lay between the germline ends. Germline CDR1 reads KGHSH; CDR2 reads LQKENI. The length of the CDR3 is 13 residues. The CDR3: CASSPLVEPEAFF. For the CDR3, the DNA is TGTGCCAGCTCACCGCTTGTGGAGCCAGAAGCTTTCTTT.

V usage is TRBV19 and J usage is TRBJ2-3, with a possible D match to TRBD1 (6 bases). The CDR3 spans 15 residues. V lost 1 base to trimming and J lost 2 bases, with 10 bases between them. Germline V gene data show CDR1 as LNHDA and CDR2 as SQIVND (reference sequence). As DNA, the CDR3 is TGTGCCAGTAGTATAGTCCGGACAGCCACAGATACGCAGTATTTT. Translation: CASSIVRTATDTQYF.

This clone was recorded once. The rearrangement links TRBV10-3 to TRBJ2-5; 10 nucleotides match TRBD1. From germline, CDR1 is ENHRY and CDR2 SYGVKD. Unmatched junction bases numbered 7, after V lost 2 bases and J lost 1 base. This CDR3 is built from 17 residues. The CDR3 region has the DNA TGTGCCATCAGTGAGGACAGGGGGCACCCAGTCCAAGAGACCCAGTACTTC. It yields the protein CAISEDRGHPVQETQYF.

The chain couples TRBV5-6 to TRBJ1-2; 7 bases are a match to TRBD1. Per the germline V gene, CDR1 is SGHDT and CDR2 is YYEEEE. Trimming cost V 3 bases and J 2 bases; bases outside gene matches: 4. This CDR3 comprises 14 residues. The CDR3 loop is CASSSVDRNYGYTF. CDR3 sequence (DNA): TGTGCCAGCAGCTCCGTGGACAGGAACTATGGCTACACCTTC.

This rearrangement joins TRBV5-4 to TRBJ1-4; D remains ambiguous. CDR1 SGHNT and CDR2 YYREEE come from the germline V gene (reference sequence). The V end lost 2 bases, the J end lost 1 base, and 12 bases lay between the germline ends. This CDR3 is built from 16 residues. The CDR3 protein is CASSFSARGTNEKLFF. The DNA of the CDR3 is TGTGCCAGCAGCTTTTCAGCGCGAGGAACTAATGAAAAACTGTTTTTT.

V and J are TRBV12-3 or TRBV12-4 and TRBJ1-5, with a weak D call TRBD1 (6 bases). This CDR3 is 13 amino acids long. V lost 3 bases and J lost 11, with 14 bases in between. This CDR3 is CASSLTGESTQHF. CDR3 DNA sequence: TGTGCCAGCAGTTTGACAGGAGAAAGTACCCAGCATTTT.

This chain connects TRBV5-6 to TRBJ2-7, with TRBD2 matching 8 bases. Germline CDR1 and CDR2: SGHDT and YYEEEE. The CDR3 has 16 amino acids. V shed 0 bases and J 7 bases; nucleotides not matched to a gene: 12. The chain's CDR3 is CASSLDAGGPPGEQYV. As DNA, the CDR3 is TGTGCCAGCAGCTTGGACGCGGGAGGTCCTCCGGGTGAGCAGTACGTC.

The chain has TRBV7-9 and TRBJ2-7; D may be TRBD2 (5 bases). The CDR3 length is 15 residues. CDR1 is SEHNR, CDR2 FQNEAQ, per germline (reference sequence). Deletions cut 4 bases from V and 1 base from J, with 14 bases between. The CDR3 region has the DNA TGTGCCAGCAGCTCTGGTAGGGAGCAATCCTACGAGCAGTACTTC. Its translation is CASSSGREQSYEQYF.

V is TRBV9 and J is TRBJ2-7; TRBD1 matches at 8 bases. V was pared by 3 bases and J by 1 base, with 3 bases of the junction left unmatched. The CDR3 runs 14 residues. Germline V gene sequence: CDR1 SGDLS, CDR2 YYNGEE. The CDR3 region is CASSGDRSSYEQYV. In DNA, the CDR3 is TGTGCCAGCAGCGGGGACAGGTCATCCTACGAGCAGTACGTC.

This clone was recorded once. The V gene is TRBV19, the J gene TRBJ2-3; D is uncertain. The CDR3 has 15 residues. Trimming left V 6 bases short and J 1 base short, with 14 bases between. Germline CDR1 LNHDA, CDR2 SQIVND (reference sequence). CDR3 in amino acids: CASRALGSGTDTQYF. The CDR3 DNA is TGTGCCAGTAGGGCCCTCGGCAGCGGCACAGATACGCAGTATTTT.

This clone was seen once. V and J are TRBV4-3 and TRBJ1-1; 7 bases fit TRBD1. V shed 2 bases and J 2 bases; nucleotides not matched to a gene: 11. The CDR3 spans 17 residues. The germline CDR1 and CDR2 sequences are LGHNA and YSLEER. CDR3 sequence reads: CASSQLPGQRHNTEAFF. The CDR3 region has the DNA TGCGCCAGCAGCCAACTTCCGGGACAGAGACACAACACTGAAGCTTTCTTT.

The chain is built from TRBV7-9 and TRBJ1-2, with D possibly being TRBD1 (5 bases). Germline V gene sequence: CDR1 SEHNR, CDR2 FQNEAQ (reference sequence). This CDR3 is built from 15 residues. The V end was cut by 1 base, the J end by 3 bases, with 12 bases between. For the CDR3, the DNA is TGTGCCAGCAGCTTAGGTAACAGGCAAGACTATGGCTACACCTTC. Amino acids: CASSLGNRQDYGYTF.

This clone has only a few counts. The chain joins TRBV7-8 to TRBJ2-3; 12 bases map to TRBD1. The CDR3 has 16 amino acids. CDR1 and CDR2 (germline): SGHVS, FQNEAQ. Trimming cost V 2 bases and J 4 bases; bases outside gene matches: 4. The CDR3 spells CASSLLGQGASDTQYF. In nucleotides, the CDR3 is TGTGCCAGCAGCTTATTGGGACAGGGGGCCTCAGATACGCAGTATTTT.

This chain connects TRBV11-2 to TRBJ1-3, with 9 bases that match TRBD1. The CDR3 length is 15 residues. CDR1 is SGHAT, CDR2 FQNNGV, per germline. The trim removed 5 bases at V and 2 bases at J, leaving 4 bases unmatched. The CDR3 here is CASSTRQGAGNTIYF. The CDR3 nucleotides read TGTGCCAGCAGCACGAGACAGGGGGCTGGAAACACCATATATTTT. The full variable domain, in which reference TRBV11-2 and TRBJ1-3 provide the parts outside the CDR3, is EAGVAQSPRYKIIEKRQSVAFWCNPISGHATLYWYQQILGQGPKLLIQFQNNGVVDDSQLPKDRFSAERLKGVDSTLKIQPAKLEDSAVYLCASSTRQGAGNTIYFGEGSWLTVV.

V gene TRBV24-1 combines with J gene TRBJ2-1; 7 nucleotides match TRBD1. Germline V gene sequence: CDR1 KGHDR, CDR2 SFDVKD. The CDR3 runs 16 residues. The V segment lost 4 bases and the J segment 5 bases; nucleotides outside the gene matches: 10. CDR3 DNA sequence: TGTGCCACCAGTGACCCTACAGGGGTCGGACACAATGAGCAGTTCTTC. Translation: CATSDPTGVGHNEQFF.

The rearrangement links TRBV4-3 to TRBJ1-1; D unclear. Germline V gives CDR1 LGHNA, CDR2 YSLEER. This CDR3 region has 13 residues. Trimming pared 1 base from V and 7 bases from J, leaving 10 bases between. The CDR3 protein is CASSQAIPGEAFF. In nucleotides, the CDR3 is TGCGCCAGCAGCCAAGCTATCCCGGGTGAAGCTTTCTTT.

The gene calls are TRBV12-3 or TRBV12-4 and TRBJ2-1; TRBD2 is a possible D gene (5 bases). Trimming removed 7 bases at V and 8 bases at J, with 15 bases between. The CDR3 spans 13 residues. The CDR3 sequence: CASTMRVGYEQFF. CDR3 bases: TGTGCCAGCACCATGAGGGTGGGATATGAGCAGTTCTTC.

The chain joins TRBV10-1 to TRBJ1-1, with 7 bases identical to TRBD1. The CDR3 is made up of 13 amino acids. In germline, CDR1 is WNHNN, CDR2 SYGVQD (reference sequence). With 8 bases clipped from V and 8 bases from J, the junction kept 11 bases outside the gene matches. The CDR3 is CASALRQGEEAFF. Written as DNA, the CDR3 is TGCGCCAGCGCTCTCCGGCAGGGGGAAGAAGCTTTCTTT.

This chain connects TRBV4-1 to TRBJ1-3; D gene uncertain. Germline CDR1 is MGHRA and CDR2 is YSYEKL. Trimming stripped 4 bases from V and 0 bases from J, with 10 bases between. The CDR3 is 15 residues long. The CDR3 loop is CASSPSVSSGNTIYF. The CDR3 coding sequence is TGCGCCAGCAGCCCCAGCGTAAGCTCTGGAAACACCATATATTTT.

V is TRBV24-1 and J is TRBJ2-2; possibly TRBD1 for D (6 bases). The CDR3 sequence is 16 residues long. Deletions cut 2 bases from V and 2 bases from J, with 11 bases between. Germline loops: CDR1 KGHDR, CDR2 SFDVKD. Here the CDR3 reads CATSDYGTPNTGELFF. DNA for the CDR3: TGTGCCACCAGTGATTATGGGACACCAAACACCGGGGAGCTGTTTTTT.

V usage is TRBV6-5 and J usage is TRBJ2-5, with D tentatively TRBD1 (5 bases). CDR3 length: 11 amino acids. Germline-derived CDR1 and CDR2 are MNHEY and SVGAGI. V was pared by 8 bases and J by 4 bases, with 8 bases between. CDR3 nucleotide sequence: TGTGCCAGCGGGCAGGGAGAGACCCAGTACTTC. It translates to CASGQGETQYF.

V and J are TRBV10-3 and TRBJ2-5, with TRBD1 matching over 8 bases. Germline V gene data show CDR1 as ENHRY and CDR2 as SYGVKD. This CDR3 has 15 amino acids. The V segment lost 6 bases and the J segment 6 bases; nucleotides outside the gene matches: 12. The CDR3: CAISQTGQGGQTQYF. CDR3 sequence (DNA): TGTGCCATCAGCCAAACTGGACAGGGTGGACAGACCCAGTACTTC.

The V call is TRBV24-1, the J call TRBJ1-5; TRBD1 matches at 8 bases. Losses at the gene ends were 4 bases for V and 5 bases for J; bases not matched to a gene: 9. The CDR3 has 16 residues. CDR1 and CDR2 from the germline V gene are KGHDR and SFDVKD. CDR3 sequence (DNA): TGTGCCACCAGTGAGTCCGGGACAGGAGGTGATCAGCCCCAGCATTTT. As protein: CATSESGTGGDQPQHF.